This is a list of T cell receptor beta chains from one sample in a study of PD-1 blockade in classical Hodgkin lymphoma. Assay used: immunoSEQ multiplex PCR; TCRdb lists only in-frame clones, some missing. The table includes approximately 150,000 clones, 78% detected once. The sequences come from peripheral blood mononuclear cells (PBMCs), collected before the second cycle of nivolumab. The receptor source for this set is a human donor with classical Hodgkin lymphoma. CDR3s include the opening cysteine and the closing phenylalanine or tryptophan. The order of the fields is D gene, J gene, V gene, clone size, CDR3 DNA, CDR3 protein. D genes are given only for firm matches. For some rows the clone size is stated as once, few or many, or as a class when expanded; others skip it.

NA TRBJ1-4 TRBV14 NA TGTGCCAGCAGCCCGGGGGTGAGGTCCACTAATGAAAAACTGTTTTTT CASSPGVRSTNEKLFF
TRBD1 TRBJ2-7 TRBV11-1 NA TGTACCCCTGGACAGGGGACCACCTACGAGCAGTACTTC CTPGQGTTYEQYF
NA TRBJ1-5 TRBV4-2 NA TGTGCCAGCAGCCAAGGCTCAGGGGTACATCAGCCCCAGCATTTT CASSQGSGVHQPQHF
NA TRBJ2-3 TRBV7-9 NA TGTGCCAGCAGCCGGGACAGCACAGATACGCAGTATTTT CASSRDSTDTQYF
NA TRBJ2-2 TRBV6-5 NA TGTGCCAGCAGTTACGCGACGAACACCGGGGAGCTGTTTTTT CASSYATNTGELFF
TRBD1 TRBJ2-3 TRBV10-3 NA TGTGCCATCAGAAGGACAGGTGGAGACACAGATACGCAGTATTTT CAIRRTGGDTDTQYF
TRBD1 TRBJ2-7 TRBV23-1 NA TGCGCCAGCAGTCCGCCTGGACAGGGGCCGCCCGAGCAGTACTTC CASSPPGQGPPEQYF
NA TRBJ2-1 TRBV2 NA TGTGCCAGCAGTGATTGGAAGAGCGCATACTACAATGAGCAGTTCTTC CASSDWKSAYYNEQFF
NA TRBJ1-1 TRBV5-1 NA TGCGCCAGCAGCTTAGGTCCCGGGAACACTGAAGCTTTCTTT CASSLGPGNTEAFF
NA TRBJ2-7 TRBV19 NA TGTGCCAGTAGTATAGACAGTGCCTCCTACGAGCAGTACTTC CASSIDSASYEQYF
TRBD2 TRBJ2-1 TRBV4-3 NA TGCGCCAGCAGCCAAGATCCGGCCGGGACTAGCGGTTACAATGAGCAGTTCTTC CASSQDPAGTSGYNEQFF
TRBD1 TRBJ2-1 TRBV18 NA TGTGCCAGCTCAACCGGGACAGTAAATGAGCAGTTCTTC CASSTGTVNEQFF
TRBD1 TRBJ2-2 TRBV19 NA TGTGCCAGTAGTATAGGGGGACAGATCACCGGGGAGCTGTTTTTT CASSIGGQITGELFF
NA TRBJ1-6 TRBV6-4 NA TGTGCCAGCAGTGACCAGGTTAGCTCCTATAATTCACCCCTCCACTTT CASSDQVSSYNSPLHF
TRBD1 TRBJ1-2 TRBV10-3 NA TGTGCCATCACCCCTAATCCGATACAGGGGCGCACCTTC CAITPNPIQGRTF
NA TRBJ2-7 TRBV4-1 NA TGCGCCAGCAGCGTTACAAGGAGCTCCTACGAGCAGTACTTC CASSVTRSSYEQYF
TRBD2 TRBJ2-1 TRBV6-5 NA TGTGCCAGCAGCCGCGGACTAGCGGGGCACAATGAGCAGTTCTTC CASSRGLAGHNEQFF
TRBD2 TRBJ2-3 TRBV9 NA TGTGCCAGCAGCGTAGCAATCCGGACTAGCGGAGACACAGATACGCAGTATTTT CASSVAIRTSGDTDTQYF
TRBD2 TRBJ2-7 TRBV4-1 NA TGCGCCAGCAGCCAGGGACTAGCGTCGAGGTACGAGCAGTACTTC CASSQGLASRYEQYF
NA TRBJ1-4 TRBV9 once TGTGCCAGCAGCGTAGGAGCAAGGGACTTTGAAAAACTGTTTTTT CASSVGARDFEKLFF
NA TRBJ2-7 TRBV7-2 NA TGTGCCAGCAGCCGGACAACACCCTACGAGCAGTACTTC CASSRTTPYEQYF
TRBD1 TRBJ1-1 TRBV29-1 NA TGCAGCGTGAAGTGGACAGGGGGAAACACTGAAGCTTTCTTT CSVKWTGGNTEAFF